This T cell receptor beta chain emerged from a study of T cells in Graves' hyperthyroidism and ophthalmopathy. Study observations and caveats: Ophthalmopathy and stable hyperthyroidism were separated by a 13 V-J model.

More than 8.5 ml of fresh peripheral blood supplied the PBMCs. Germline assignment: CDR1 SEHNR and CDR2 FQNEAQ (reference sequence). V shed 2 bases and J shed 5 bases, with 18 bases lying between them. The length of the CDR3 is 16 residues. As regards this clonotype: Its antigen is undetermined.

Amplification targeted TCR beta CDR3 regions from RNA transcripts. First-round RT-PCR with HTBI primers amplified the TCR CDR3 region. MiXCR, applied by TCRdb to the multiplex PCR reads, yields one record per CDR3 protein. This table has around 500,000 distinct CDR3 sequences, around 15% appearing once. The clonotype was recovered from a woman aged 30 to 39 with Graves' ophthalmopathy. The sequencing sample was made of blood. This sequence joins TRBV7-9 and TRBJ2-5, with a weak D call TRBD1 (6 bases). The CDR3 spells CASSLFHGGSGETQYF. As DNA, the CDR3 is TGTGCCAGCAGCTTATTCCATGGGGGCAGTGGGGAGACCCAGTACTTC.